This T cell receptor beta chain emerged from a study of control samples from healthy donors and cancer patients. V lost 6 bases and J lost 7, with 13 bases in between. Per germline, CDR1 MNHEY and CDR2 SMNVEV (reference sequence). This CDR3 region has 14 residues. The method was immunoSEQ multiplex PCR; TCRdb's version includes in-frame clones alone and lacks a portion of them. Among about 170,000 clones, 91% were seen once, and the ten largest hold roughly 1.6%. The sequenced material came from blood. The clonotype was recovered from a woman aged 30 to 39 in good health. V usage is TRBV27 and J usage is TRBJ1-6, with no clear D. The CDR3 DNA reads as TGTGCCAGCAGACCCCGGGAGGTCAATTCACCCCTCCACTTT. Translated: CASRPREVNSPLHF.